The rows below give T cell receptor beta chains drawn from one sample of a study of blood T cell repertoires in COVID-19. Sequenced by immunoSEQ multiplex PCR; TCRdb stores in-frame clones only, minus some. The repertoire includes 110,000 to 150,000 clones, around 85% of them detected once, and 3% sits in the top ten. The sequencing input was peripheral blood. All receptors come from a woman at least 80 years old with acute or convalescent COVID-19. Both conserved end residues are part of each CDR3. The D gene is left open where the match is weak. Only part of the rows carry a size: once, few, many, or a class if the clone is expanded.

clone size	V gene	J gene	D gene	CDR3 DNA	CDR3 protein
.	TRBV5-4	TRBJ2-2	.	TGTGCCAGCAGCTTGGTCGGGTCCGGGGAGCTGTTTTTT	CASSLVGSGELFF
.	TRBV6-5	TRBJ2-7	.	TGTGCCAGCAAGCTCGGTTACTACGAGCAGTACTTC	CASKLGYYEQYF
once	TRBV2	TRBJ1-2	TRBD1	TGTGCCAGCAGTACGGGACAGACGGCCGGCTACACCTTC	CASSTGQTAGYTF
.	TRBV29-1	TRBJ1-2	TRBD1	TGCAGCGTTCTGGACAGGGGGAAAAGAGGCTACACCTTC	CSVLDRGKRGYTF
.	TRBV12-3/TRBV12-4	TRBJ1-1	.	TGTGCCAGCAGCCCGACAAACACTGAAGCTTTCTTT	CASSPTNTEAFF
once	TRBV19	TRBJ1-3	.	TGTGCCAGTAGTATGTCTAGGAACTCTGGAAACACCATATATTTT	CASSMSRNSGNTIYF
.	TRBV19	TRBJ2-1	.	TGTGCCAGTAGTATAGGACAAAACAATGAGCAGTTCTTC	CASSIGQNNEQFF
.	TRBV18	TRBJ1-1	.	TGTGCCAGCTCACCCCTCTTGGGGGGCGGGGGCACTGAAGCTTTCTTT	CASSPLLGGGGTEAFF
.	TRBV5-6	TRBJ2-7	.	TGTGCCAGCAGCTTGACAGATTACTACGAGCAGTACTTC	CASSLTDYYEQYF
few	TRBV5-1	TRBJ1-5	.	TGCGCCAGCAGCCCCGGGAGCTTCGATAGCAATCAGCCCCAGCATTTT	CASSPGSFDSNQPQHF
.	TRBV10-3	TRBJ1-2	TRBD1	TGTGCCATCAGCGATTCTCGGACAGGGAAGGCCTATGGCTACACCTTC	CAISDSRTGKAYGYTF
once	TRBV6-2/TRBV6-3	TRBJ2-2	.	TGTGCCAGCAGTTACTATCGGAACACCGGGGAGCTGTTTTTT	CASSYYRNTGELFF
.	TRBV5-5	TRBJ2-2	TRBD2	TGTGCCAGCAGCCTGGCCGGGACTAGCGGGGGAGGGGAGCTGTTTTTT	CASSLAGTSGGGELFF
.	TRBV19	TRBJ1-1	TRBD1	TGTGCCAGTAGTCCACCTGGGAGGACAGGGATCACTGAAGCTTTCTTT	CASSPPGRTGITEAFF
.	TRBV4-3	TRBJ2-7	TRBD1	TGCGCCAGCAGTCACGGGACAGGGAGTTTAGGGTCTTACGAGCAGTACTTC	CASSHGTGSLGSYEQYF
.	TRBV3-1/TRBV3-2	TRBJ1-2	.	TGTGCCAGCAGCAACCCGGGAAGAGGGAGTTGGACTAACTATGGCTACACCTTC	CASSNPGRGSWTNYGYTF
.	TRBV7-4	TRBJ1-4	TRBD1	TGTGCCAGCAGCTCCTCGGTCAGGGACAGGGGAGAAAAACTGTTTTTT	CASSSSVRDRGEKLFF
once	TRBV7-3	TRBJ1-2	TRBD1	TGTGCCAGCAGGTCCGGGACAGAGCCCCTTGGCTACACCTTC	CASRSGTEPLGYTF
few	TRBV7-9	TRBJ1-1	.	TGTGCCAGCAGCTTATTACAGGGCACTGAAGCTTTCTTT	CASSLLQGTEAFF
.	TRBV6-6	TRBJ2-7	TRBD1	TGTGCCAGCAGGACAGGGATCTACGAGCAGTACTTC	CASRTGIYEQYF
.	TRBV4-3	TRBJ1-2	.	TGCGCCAGCAGCCAAGATCGGGGGTATGGCTACACCTTC	CASSQDRGYGYTF
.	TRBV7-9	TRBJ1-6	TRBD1	TGTGCCAGCAGCTTAAGCACAGGGGATAATTCACCCCTCCACTTT	CASSLSTGDNSPLHF
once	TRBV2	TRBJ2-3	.	TGTGCCAGCAGTGAAGCGGGGGGGCCGGGAGATACGCAGTATTTT	CASSEAGGPGDTQYF
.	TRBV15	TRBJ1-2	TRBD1	TGTGCCACCAGCAGAGGACAGGGGGCGCACGGCTACACCTTC	CATSRGQGAHGYTF
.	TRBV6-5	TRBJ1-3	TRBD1	TGTGCCAGCAGCGGGACAGGATACTCTGGAAACACCATATATTTT	CASSGTGYSGNTIYF
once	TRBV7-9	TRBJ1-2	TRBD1	TGTGCCAGCAGCTTAGTCGGGGACAGCTTACATGATAACTATGGCTACACCTTC	CASSLVGDSLHDNYGYTF
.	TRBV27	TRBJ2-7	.	TGTGCCAGCAGTTTCAGGACAGACGTAGGCTACGAGCAGTACTTC	CASSFRTDVGYEQYF
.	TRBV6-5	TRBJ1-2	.	TGTGCCAGCAGAGGACAGTCCCCTTATGGCTACACCTTC	CASRGQSPYGYTF
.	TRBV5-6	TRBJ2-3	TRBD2	TGTGCCAGCAGCCTGATGGGGCGATCGAGCGGGGGGGCTACAGATACGCAGTATTTT	CASSLMGRSSGGATDTQYF
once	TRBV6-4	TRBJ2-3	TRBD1	TGTGCCAGCAGTGGAGGACAGGAGACAGATACGCAGTATTTT	CASSGGQETDTQYF
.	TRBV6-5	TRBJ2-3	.	TGTGCCAGCAGTTTAAGAGCAGGCGCAGATACGCAGTATTTT	CASSLRAGADTQYF
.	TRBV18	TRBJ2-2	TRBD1	TGTGCCAGCTCACCTCGATTCAGGGGACAGGGGACCGGGGAGCTGTTTTTT	CASSPRFRGQGTGELFF
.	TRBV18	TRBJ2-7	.	TGTGCCAGCTTCGCGAGGGGGGGCGAGCAGTACTTC	CASFARGGEQYF
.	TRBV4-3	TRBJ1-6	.	TGCGCCAGCAGCCAAGAAACCGACAGTTATTCACCCCTCCACTTT	CASSQETDSYSPLHF
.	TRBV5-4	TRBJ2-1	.	TGTGCCAGCAGCTTGAAAGCCCCGATCTACAATGAGCAGTTCTTC	CASSLKAPIYNEQFF
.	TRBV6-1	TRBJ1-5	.	TGTGCCAGCAGTGACAGGGGAGAATATCAGCCCCAGCATTTT	CASSDRGEYQPQHF
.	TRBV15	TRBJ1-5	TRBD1	TGTGCCACCCGTGGACAGGGCAGGGACTACAATCAGCCCCAGCATTTT	CATRGQGRDYNQPQHF
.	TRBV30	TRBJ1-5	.	TGTGCCTGGGAGGAGGGGAATGCGCAGCCCCAGCATTTT	CAWEEGNAQPQHF
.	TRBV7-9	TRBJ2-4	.	TGTGCCAGCACCCCCGTTGAGCCCGGACTGGCCAAAAACATTCAGTACTTC	CASTPVEPGLAKNIQYF
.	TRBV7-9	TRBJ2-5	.	TGTGCCAGCAGCCCCTCCGGGGAAGAGACCCAGTACTTC	CASSPSGEETQYF
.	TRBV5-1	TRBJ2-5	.	TGCGCCAGCAGCTTAACGGACTACTCCAAACAAGAGACCCAGTACTTC	CASSLTDYSKQETQYF
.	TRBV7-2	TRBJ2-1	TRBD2	TGTGCCAGCAGCTTAGGGCCGGGGGGGTACAATGAGCAGTTCTTC	CASSLGPGGYNEQFF
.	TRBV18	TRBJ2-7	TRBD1	TGTGCCAGCTCACCAGAGGGACAGAAGGGCGAGCAGTACTTC	CASSPEGQKGEQYF
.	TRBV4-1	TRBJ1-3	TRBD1	TGCGCCAGCAGCCAAGATGGGGACAGGGTTACGTTCTCTGGAAACACCATATATTTT	CASSQDGDRVTFSGNTIYF
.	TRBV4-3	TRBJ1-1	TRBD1	TGCGCCAGCAGCCGGACAGGTTACACTGAAGCTTTCTTT	CASSRTGYTEAFF
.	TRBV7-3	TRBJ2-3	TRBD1	TGTGCCAGCAGCGAAAGGACAGGGGCTAGCACAGATACGCAGTATTTT	CASSERTGASTDTQYF
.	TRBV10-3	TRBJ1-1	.	TGTGCCATCAGTGAGTACACAGCTTATGAAGCTTTCTTT	CAISEYTAYEAFF
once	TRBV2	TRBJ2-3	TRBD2	TGTGCCAGCAGTGAGGCTAGCGGGGGAGCCAGCACAGATACGCAGTATTTT	CASSEASGGASTDTQYF
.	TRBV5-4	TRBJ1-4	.	TGTGCCAGCAGCTCTTACAGGGAAAATAATGAAAAACTGTTTTTT	CASSSYRENNEKLFF
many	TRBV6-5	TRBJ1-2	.	TGTGCCAGCAGGTCGTTCGCTAACTATGGCTACACCTTC	CASRSFANYGYTF